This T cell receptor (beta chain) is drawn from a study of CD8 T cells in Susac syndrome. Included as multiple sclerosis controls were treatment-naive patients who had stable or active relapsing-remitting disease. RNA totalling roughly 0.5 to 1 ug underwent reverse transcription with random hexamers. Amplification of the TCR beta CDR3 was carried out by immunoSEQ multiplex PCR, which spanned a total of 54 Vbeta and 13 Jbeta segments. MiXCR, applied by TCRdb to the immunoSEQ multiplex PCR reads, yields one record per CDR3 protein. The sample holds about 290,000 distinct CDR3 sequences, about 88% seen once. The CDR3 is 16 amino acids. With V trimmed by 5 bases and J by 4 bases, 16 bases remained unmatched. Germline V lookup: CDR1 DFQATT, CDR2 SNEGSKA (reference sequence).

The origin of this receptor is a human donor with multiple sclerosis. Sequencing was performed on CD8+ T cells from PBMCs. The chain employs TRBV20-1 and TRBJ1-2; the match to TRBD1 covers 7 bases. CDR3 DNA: TGCAGTGCTCACCAAGCCCTAAGACAGGGTTCCTATGGCTACACCTTC. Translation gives CSAHQALRQGSYGYTF.